What follows describes a single T cell receptor beta chain. Its antigen is unidentified. This could be a read error, since a much larger clone is one nucleotide away. With a J-beta primer mix and a sample-barcoded 5' primer, a second PCR ran about 7 to 11 cycles. Every cDNA was tagged by a template-switch adaptor with 12 random nucleotides. TCRdb reanalysed the 5' RACE reads using MiXCR and keeps one entry per CDR3 protein. This repertoire shows over 500,000 distinct CDR3 sequences, 45% to 60% found once; its top ten account for 13%. The data are from a study of blood T cells in healthy people across ages. Findings of the study overall: For the donors, CMV status was unknown and possibly confounded expanded clonotype changes. Roughly linear age-related decline in beta diversity appeared, significant by age around 40.

This CDR3 is built from 15 residues. Germline lookup yields CDR1 SQVTM and CDR2 ANQGSEA. This chain connects TRBV29-1 to TRBJ2-1, with 10 bases matching TRBD2. The DNA end favors TRBJ2-7, so the J call may be wrong. The source is a woman of 80 years or more in good health. The sequencing input was blood. Here the CDR3 DNA reads TGCAGCGTTAAAGGCTGGACTAGCGGCTACAATGAGCAGTACTTC. Translating it yields CSVKGWTSGYNEQYF.